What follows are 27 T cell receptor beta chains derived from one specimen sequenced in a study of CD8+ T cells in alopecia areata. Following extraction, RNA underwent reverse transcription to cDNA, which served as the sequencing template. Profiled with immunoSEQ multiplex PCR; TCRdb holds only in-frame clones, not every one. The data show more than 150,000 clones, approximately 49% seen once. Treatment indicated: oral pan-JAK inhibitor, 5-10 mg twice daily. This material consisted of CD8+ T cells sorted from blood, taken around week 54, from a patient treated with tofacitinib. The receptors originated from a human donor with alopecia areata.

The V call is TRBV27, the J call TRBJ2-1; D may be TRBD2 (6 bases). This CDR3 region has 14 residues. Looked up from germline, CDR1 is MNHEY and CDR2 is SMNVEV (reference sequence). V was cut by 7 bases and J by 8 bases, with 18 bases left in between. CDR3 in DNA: TGTGCCAGCACTTCGGGACTGTTCTGGGATGAGCAGTTCTTC. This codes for CASTSGLFWDEQFF.

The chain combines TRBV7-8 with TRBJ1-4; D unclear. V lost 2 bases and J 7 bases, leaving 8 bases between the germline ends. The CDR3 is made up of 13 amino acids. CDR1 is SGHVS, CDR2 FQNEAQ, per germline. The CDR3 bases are TGTGCCAGCAGCTTATTAAGGGCTGAAAAACTGTTTTTT. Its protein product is CASSLLRAEKLFF. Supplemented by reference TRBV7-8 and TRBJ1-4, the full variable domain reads GAGVSQSPRYKVAKRGQDVALRCDPISGHVSLFWYQQALGQGPEFLTYFQNEAQLDKSGLPSDRFFAERPEGSVSTLKIQRTQQEDSAVYLCASSLLRAEKLFFGSGTQLSVL.

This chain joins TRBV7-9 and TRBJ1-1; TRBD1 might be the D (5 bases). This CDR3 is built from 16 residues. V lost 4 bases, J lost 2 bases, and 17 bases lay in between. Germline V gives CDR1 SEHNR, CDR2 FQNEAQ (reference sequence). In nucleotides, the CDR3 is TGTGCCAGCAGCTCCAATCTGGGGGGTTTAAACACTGAAGCTTTCTTT. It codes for CASSSNLGGLNTEAFF. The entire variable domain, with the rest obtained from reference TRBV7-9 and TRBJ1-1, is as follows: DTGVSQNPRHKITKRGQNVTFRCDPISEHNRLYWYRQTLGQGPEFLTYFQNEAQLEKSRLLSDRFSAERPKGSFSTLEIQRTEQGDSAMYLCASSSNLGGLNTEAFFGQGTRLTVV.

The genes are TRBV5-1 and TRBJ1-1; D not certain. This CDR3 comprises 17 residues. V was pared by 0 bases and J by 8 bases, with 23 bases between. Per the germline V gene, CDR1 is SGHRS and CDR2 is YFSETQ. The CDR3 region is CASSLVPGQSPKREAFF. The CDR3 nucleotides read TGCGCCAGCAGCTTGGTCCCCGGGCAGAGCCCAAAGCGGGAAGCTTTCTTT.

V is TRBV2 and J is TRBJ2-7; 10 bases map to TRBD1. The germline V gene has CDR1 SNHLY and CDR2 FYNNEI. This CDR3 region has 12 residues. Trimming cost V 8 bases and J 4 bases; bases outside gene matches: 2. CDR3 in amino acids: CASGTGVYEQYF. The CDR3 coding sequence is TGTGCCAGCGGGACAGGGGTATACGAGCAGTACTTC. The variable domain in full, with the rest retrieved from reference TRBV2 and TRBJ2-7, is EPEVTQTPSHQVTQMGQEVILRCVPISNHLYFYWYRQILGQKVEFLVSFYNNEISEKSEIFDDQFSVERPDGSNFTLKIRSTKLEDSAMYFCASGTGVYEQYFGPGTRLTVT.

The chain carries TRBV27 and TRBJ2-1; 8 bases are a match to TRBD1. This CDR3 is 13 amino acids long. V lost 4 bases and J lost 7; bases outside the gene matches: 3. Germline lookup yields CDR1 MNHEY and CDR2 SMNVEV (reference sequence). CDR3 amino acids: CASSSTGVNEQFF. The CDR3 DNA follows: TGTGCCAGCAGTTCGACAGGGGTTAATGAGCAGTTCTTC.

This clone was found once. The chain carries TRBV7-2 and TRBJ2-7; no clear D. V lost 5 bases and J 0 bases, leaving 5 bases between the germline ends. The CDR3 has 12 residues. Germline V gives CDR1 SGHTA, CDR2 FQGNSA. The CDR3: CASSQSSYEQYF. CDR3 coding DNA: TGTGCCAGCAGCCAAAGCTCCTACGAGCAGTACTTC.

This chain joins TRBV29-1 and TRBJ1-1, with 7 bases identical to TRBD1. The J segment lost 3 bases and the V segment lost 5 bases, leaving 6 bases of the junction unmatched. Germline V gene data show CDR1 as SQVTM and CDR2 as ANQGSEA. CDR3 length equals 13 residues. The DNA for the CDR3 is TGCAGCGTTTTTCCGGGACAGTACACTGAAGCTTTCTTT. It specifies CSVFPGQYTEAFF.

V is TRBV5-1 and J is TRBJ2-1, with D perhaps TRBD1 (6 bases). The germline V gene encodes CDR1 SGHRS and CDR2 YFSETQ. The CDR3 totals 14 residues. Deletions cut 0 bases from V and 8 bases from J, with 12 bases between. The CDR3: CASSLEGEEDEQFF. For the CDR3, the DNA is TGCGCCAGCAGCTTGGAGGGGGAAGAAGATGAGCAGTTCTTC.

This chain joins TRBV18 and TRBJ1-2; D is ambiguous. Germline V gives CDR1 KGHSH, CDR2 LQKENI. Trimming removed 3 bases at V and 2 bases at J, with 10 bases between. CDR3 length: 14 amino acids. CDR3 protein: CASSPSTSNYGYTF. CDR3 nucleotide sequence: TGTGCCAGCTCACCTTCCACATCCAACTATGGCTACACCTTC.

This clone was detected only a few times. The chain's CDR3 is CSVSANTGELFF. The CDR3 nucleotides read TGCAGCGTTTCTGCGAACACCGGGGAGCTGTTTTTT. The chain couples TRBV29-1 to TRBJ2-2; no clear D gene. The CDR3 totals 12 residues. Germline CDR1 is SQVTM and CDR2 is ANQGSEA. Trimming pared 5 bases from V and 0 bases from J, leaving 4 bases between.

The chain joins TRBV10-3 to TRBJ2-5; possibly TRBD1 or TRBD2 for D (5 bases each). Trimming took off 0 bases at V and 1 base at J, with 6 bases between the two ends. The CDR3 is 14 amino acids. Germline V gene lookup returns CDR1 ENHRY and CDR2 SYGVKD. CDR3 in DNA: TGTGCCATCAGTGAGTCGAGGGGCCAAGAGACCCAGTACTTC. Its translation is CAISESRGQETQYF.

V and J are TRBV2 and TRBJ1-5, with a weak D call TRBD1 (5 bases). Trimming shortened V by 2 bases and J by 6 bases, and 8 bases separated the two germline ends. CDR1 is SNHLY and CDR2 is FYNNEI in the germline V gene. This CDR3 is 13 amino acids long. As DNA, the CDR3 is TGTGCCAGCAGTGAACCCGGGGGTCAGCCCCAGCATTTT. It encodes CASSEPGGQPQHF.

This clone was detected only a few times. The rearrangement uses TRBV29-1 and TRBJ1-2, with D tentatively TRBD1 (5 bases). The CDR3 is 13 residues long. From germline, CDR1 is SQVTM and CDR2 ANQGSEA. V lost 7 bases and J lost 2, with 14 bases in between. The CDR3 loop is CSDQTAGNYGYTF. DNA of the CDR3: TGCAGCGACCAGACAGCGGGGAACTATGGCTACACCTTC.

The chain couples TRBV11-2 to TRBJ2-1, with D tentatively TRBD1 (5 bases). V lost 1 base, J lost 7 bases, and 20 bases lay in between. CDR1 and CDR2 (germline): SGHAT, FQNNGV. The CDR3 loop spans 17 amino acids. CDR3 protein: CASSLAQRIRTRNEQFF. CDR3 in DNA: TGTGCCAGCAGCTTAGCCCAGAGGATAAGGACACGGAATGAGCAGTTCTTC.

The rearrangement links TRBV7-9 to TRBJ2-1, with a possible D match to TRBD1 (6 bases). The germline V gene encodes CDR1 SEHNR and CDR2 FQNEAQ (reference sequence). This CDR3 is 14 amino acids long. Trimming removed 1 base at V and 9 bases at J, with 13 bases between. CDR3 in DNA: TGTGCCAGCAGCTTAGGCATCACAGGGACTGAGCAGTTCTTC. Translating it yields CASSLGITGTEQFF.

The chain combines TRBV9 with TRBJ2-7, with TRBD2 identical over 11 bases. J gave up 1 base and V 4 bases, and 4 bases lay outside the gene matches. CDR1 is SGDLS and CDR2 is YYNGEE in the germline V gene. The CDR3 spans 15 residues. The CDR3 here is CASSPGLADSYEQYF. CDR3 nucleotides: TGTGCCAGCAGCCCGGGACTAGCGGATTCCTACGAGCAGTACTTC.

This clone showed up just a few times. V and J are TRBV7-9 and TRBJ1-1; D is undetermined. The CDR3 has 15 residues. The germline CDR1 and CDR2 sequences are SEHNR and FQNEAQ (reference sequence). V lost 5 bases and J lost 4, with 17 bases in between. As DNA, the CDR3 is TGTGCCAGCAGCACGCGGGCCTACGGGAGCACTGAAGCTTTCTTT. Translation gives CASSTRAYGSTEAFF.

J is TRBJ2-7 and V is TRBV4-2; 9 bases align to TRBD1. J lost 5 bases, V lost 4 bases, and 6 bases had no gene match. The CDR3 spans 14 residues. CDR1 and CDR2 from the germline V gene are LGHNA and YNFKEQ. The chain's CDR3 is CASSLTGGGDEQYF. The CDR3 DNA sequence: TGTGCCAGCAGCCTTACAGGGGGCGGCGACGAGCAGTACTTC.

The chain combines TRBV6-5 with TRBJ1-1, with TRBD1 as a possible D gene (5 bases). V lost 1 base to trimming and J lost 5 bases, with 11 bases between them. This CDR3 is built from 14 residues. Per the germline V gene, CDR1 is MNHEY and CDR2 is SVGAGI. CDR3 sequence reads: CASSYYQGGTEAFF. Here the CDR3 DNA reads TGTGCCAGCAGTTACTATCAGGGTGGGACTGAAGCTTTCTTT.

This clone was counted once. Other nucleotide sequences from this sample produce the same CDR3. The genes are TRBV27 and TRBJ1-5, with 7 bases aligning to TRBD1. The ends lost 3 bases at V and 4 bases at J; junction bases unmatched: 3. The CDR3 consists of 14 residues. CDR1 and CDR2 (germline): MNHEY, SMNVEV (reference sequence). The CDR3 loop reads CASSLRQGNQPQHF. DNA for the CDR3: TGTGCCAGCAGTTTGAGACAGGGAAATCAGCCCCAGCATTTT.

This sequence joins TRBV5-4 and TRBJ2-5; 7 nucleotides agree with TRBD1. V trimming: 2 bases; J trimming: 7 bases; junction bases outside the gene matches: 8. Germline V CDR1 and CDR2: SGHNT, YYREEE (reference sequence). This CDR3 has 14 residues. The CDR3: CASSFGDSIGTQYF. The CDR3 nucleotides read TGTGCCAGCAGCTTCGGGGACAGCATAGGGACCCAGTACTTC.

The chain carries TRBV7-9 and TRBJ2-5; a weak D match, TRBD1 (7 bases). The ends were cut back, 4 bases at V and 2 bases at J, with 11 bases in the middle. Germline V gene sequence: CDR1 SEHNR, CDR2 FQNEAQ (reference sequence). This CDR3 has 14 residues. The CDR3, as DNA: TGTGCCAGCAGCTCGGGGGACAGACAAGAGACCCAGTACTTC. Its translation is CASSSGDRQETQYF.

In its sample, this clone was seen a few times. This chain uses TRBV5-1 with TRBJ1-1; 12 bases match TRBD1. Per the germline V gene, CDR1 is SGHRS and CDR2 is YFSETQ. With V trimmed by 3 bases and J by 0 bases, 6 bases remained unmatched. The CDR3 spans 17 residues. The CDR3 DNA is TGCGCCAGCAGCTCACTCGGGACAGGGGGCATGAACACTGAAGCTTTCTTT. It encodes CASSSLGTGGMNTEAFF.

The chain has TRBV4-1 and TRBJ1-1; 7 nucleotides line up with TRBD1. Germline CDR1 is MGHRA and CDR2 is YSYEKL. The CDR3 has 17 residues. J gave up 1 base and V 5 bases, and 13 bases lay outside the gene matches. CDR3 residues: CASSYTWGQWENTEAFF. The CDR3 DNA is TGCGCCAGCAGCTACACATGGGGACAGTGGGAGAACACTGAAGCTTTCTTT.

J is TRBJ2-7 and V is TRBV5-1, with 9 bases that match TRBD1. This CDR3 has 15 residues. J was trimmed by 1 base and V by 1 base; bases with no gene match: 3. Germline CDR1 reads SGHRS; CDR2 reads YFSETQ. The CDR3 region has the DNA TGCGCCAGCAGCTTGATCGGACAGGGGTCCTACGAGCAGTACTTC. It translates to CASSLIGQGSYEQYF.

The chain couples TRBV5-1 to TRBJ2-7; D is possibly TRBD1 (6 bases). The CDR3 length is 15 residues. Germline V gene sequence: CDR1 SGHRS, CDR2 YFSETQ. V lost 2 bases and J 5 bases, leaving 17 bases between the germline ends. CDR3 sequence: CASSFDAGTQHEQYF. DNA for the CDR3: TGCGCCAGCAGCTTTGACGCCGGGACACAGCACGAGCAGTACTTC.